These 27 T cell receptor beta chains originate from one sample sequenced in a study. Via MiXCR, TCRdb re-called the 5' RACE reads, giving one row per CDR3 protein. This table holds 55,000 to 75,000 distinct CDR3 sequences, around 30% found once. Sequencing was performed on tumor-infiltrating naive CD4+ T cells sorted from the breast tumor. Subset of the sample: naive CD4+ T cells, CD4+CD45RA+CD25-. The receptors come from a female donor with breast cancer.

The rearrangement uses TRBV7-2 and TRBJ2-1, with D perhaps given as TRBD1 or TRBD2 (5 bases each). With 5 bases removed from V and 9 bases from J, the gap between germline ends came to 14 bases. In germline, CDR1 is SGHTA, CDR2 FQGNSA. The CDR3 is 13 amino acids. The CDR3 reads CASSLVRGTEQFF. CDR3 nucleotide sequence: TGTGCCAGCAGCCTAGTACGGGGCACTGAGCAGTTCTTC. Variable domain in full (rest from reference TRBV7-2 and TRBJ2-1): GAGVSQSPSNKVTEKGKDVELRCDPISGHTALYWYRQSLGQGLEFLIYFQGNSAPDKSGLPSDRFSAERTGGSVSTLTIQRTQQEDSAVYLCASSLVRGTEQFFGPGTRLTVL.

This clonotype was found a few times. This chain uses TRBV20-1 with TRBJ2-5, with a tentative D call TRBD1 (5 bases). In germline, CDR1 is DFQATT, CDR2 SNEGSKA (reference sequence). V was pared by 4 bases and J by 5 bases, with 8 bases between. This CDR3 is built from 11 residues. CDR3 bases: TGCAGTGCTACAGGGTTGGAGACCCAGTACTTC. Its translation: CSATGLETQYF.

A few counts support this clonotype. The chain combines TRBV20-1 with TRBJ2-5; the match to TRBD2 covers 12 bases. The CDR3 covers 16 residues. Trimming took 1 base from V and 5 from J; bases not matched to a gene: 8. Germline V gives CDR1 DFQATT, CDR2 SNEGSKA (reference sequence). The CDR3 protein is CSARGSSSGRAETQYF. CDR3 DNA: TGCAGTGCTAGAGGGTCGTCTAGCGGGAGGGCTGAGACCCAGTACTTC.

The chain recombines TRBV3-1 with TRBJ1-5, with D perhaps matching TRBD1 (5 bases). CDR1 is LGHDT and CDR2 is YNNKEL in the germline V gene (reference sequence). The CDR3 is 22 amino acids. With 0 bases removed from V and 0 bases from J, the gap between germline ends came to 27 bases. The DNA for the CDR3 is TGTGCCAGCAGCCAAGATGCACCACTCGCCGGGGGTCAGGTCCTTAGCAATCAGCCCCAGCATTTT. As protein: CASSQDAPLAGGQVLSNQPQHF.

This clonotype was observed many times. The chain uses TRBV4-3 and TRBJ2-7; 9 nucleotides agree with TRBD2. CDR3 size: 18 residues. CDR1 LGHNA and CDR2 YSLEER come from the germline V gene. Unmatched junction bases numbered 11, after V lost 2 bases and J lost 0 bases. This CDR3 is CASSQYASGISDSYEQYF. As DNA, the CDR3 is TGCGCCAGCAGCCAATACGCTAGCGGGATCTCAGACTCCTACGAGCAGTACTTC.

The table lists this clonotype with a few counts. The rearrangement links TRBV6-1 to TRBJ1-4; D perhaps matches TRBD1 (6 bases). V was clipped by 7 bases and J by 0 bases, with 12 bases between them. The germline V gene has CDR1 MNHNS and CDR2 SASEGT. This CDR3 has 15 amino acids. In DNA, the CDR3 is TGTGCCAGCAAAGGGGGATCTACAACTAATGAAAAACTGTTTTTT. Its translation is CASKGGSTTNEKLFF.

In its sample, this clonotype was seen a few times. The chain carries TRBV20-1 and TRBJ1-2; D is possibly TRBD1 (6 bases). The CDR3 spans 16 residues. Germline assignment: CDR1 DFQATT and CDR2 SNEGSKA (reference sequence). Trimming stripped 0 bases from V and 4 bases from J, with 18 bases between. The CDR3 nucleotides read TGCAGTGCTAGAGACCTGGACAGCACCGGAACCTATGGCTACACCTTC. This codes for CSARDLDSTGTYGYTF.

The rearrangement joins TRBV4-3 to TRBJ2-1; unclear D gene. Germline lookup yields CDR1 LGHNA and CDR2 YSLEER. The CDR3 length is 13 residues. V lost 3 bases, J lost 4 bases, and 7 bases lay in between. The CDR3 sequence: CASSQAVYNEQFF. The CDR3 region has the DNA TGCGCCAGCAGCCAGGCCGTTTACAATGAGCAGTTCTTC.

This clonotype appeared a single time. J is TRBJ1-1 and V is TRBV12-3 or TRBV12-4, with 7 nucleotides matching TRBD1. The CDR3 has 18 residues. J was trimmed by 0 bases and V by 5 bases; bases with no gene match: 15. This CDR3 is CASSPDRIWGTVNTEAFF. For the CDR3, the DNA is TGTGCCAGCAGTCCCGATCGAATCTGGGGGACAGTGAACACTGAAGCTTTCTTT.

This clonotype showed up many times. J is TRBJ2-5 and V is TRBV20-1; 7 bases fit TRBD2. Trimming took 5 bases from V and 5 from J; bases not matched to a gene: 5. The CDR3 is 12 residues long. Germline V gives CDR1 DFQATT, CDR2 SNEGSKA (reference sequence). CDR3 residues: CSAASGTETQYF. For the CDR3, the DNA is TGCAGTGCTGCCAGCGGGACGGAGACCCAGTACTTC.

This clonotype was picked up many times. The chain combines TRBV7-2 with TRBJ1-1, with TRBD1 as a possible D gene (6 bases). V lost 5 bases, J lost 1 base, and 14 bases lay in between. The CDR3 length is 15 residues. The germline gives CDR1 SGHTA, CDR2 FQGNSA. CDR3 protein: CASSVPGARNTEAFF. DNA for the CDR3: TGTGCCAGCAGCGTCCCAGGGGCTCGGAACACTGAAGCTTTCTTT. Supplemented by reference TRBV7-2 and TRBJ1-1, the full variable domain reads GAGVSQSPSNKVTEKGKDVELRCDPISGHTALYWYRQSLGQGLEFLIYFQGNSAPDKSGLPSDRFSAERTGGSVSTLTIQRTQQEDSAVYLCASSVPGARNTEAFFGQGTRLTVV.

This clonotype occurred a few times. The chain uses TRBV15 and TRBJ1-1; maybe TRBD1 (6 bases). Trimming shortened V by 0 bases and J by 1 base, and 9 bases separated the two germline ends. Germline values: CDR1 LNHNV, CDR2 YYDKDF (reference sequence). The CDR3 consists of 15 residues. CDR3 loop: CATSRDKGENTEAFF. CDR3 nucleotides: TGTGCCACCAGCAGAGATAAGGGGGAGAACACTGAAGCTTTCTTT.

This clonotype has just a few counts. The chain joins TRBV14 to TRBJ1-4; no clear D gene. CDR1 is SGHDN and CDR2 is FVKESK in the germline V gene. V lost 4 bases and J 8 bases, leaving 26 bases between the germline ends. This CDR3 has 18 residues. The CDR3 sequence: CASSRSWGGGLTGEKLFF. CDR3 bases: TGTGCCAGCAGCCGGAGTTGGGGAGGAGGACTGACGGGCGAAAAACTGTTTTTT.

This clonotype was detected a few times. The chain has TRBV11-2 and TRBJ2-1; D might be TRBD2 (5 bases). This CDR3 has 17 amino acids. V lost 5 bases to trimming and J lost 6 bases, with 23 bases between them. Germline values: CDR1 SGHAT, CDR2 FQNNGV. Here the CDR3 reads CASSPRWSGPRINEQFF. The CDR3 coding sequence is TGTGCCAGCAGCCCCCGTTGGAGCGGCCCAAGAATCAATGAGCAGTTCTTC.

This chain joins TRBV20-1 and TRBJ1-5; a weak D match, TRBD1 (5 bases). V was trimmed by 3 bases and J by 6 bases, leaving 15 bases between them. The germline V gene encodes CDR1 DFQATT and CDR2 SNEGSKA (reference sequence). The CDR3 has 14 amino acids. This chain's CDR3 is CSARSRQGFQPQHF. CDR3 nucleotide sequence: TGCAGTGCTAGGTCGCGTCAGGGCTTTCAGCCCCAGCATTTT.

This clonotype was seen more than once but under ten times. V usage is TRBV28 and J usage is TRBJ1-1; the D is unclear. V was pared by 6 bases and J by 0 bases, with 5 bases between. The length of the CDR3 is 12 residues. Germline V gene lookup returns CDR1 MDHEN and CDR2 SYDVKM. CDR3 region: CASRAVNTEAFF. CDR3 coding DNA: TGTGCCAGCAGGGCCGTGAACACTGAAGCTTTCTTT. Using reference TRBV28 and TRBJ1-1 for the parts outside the CDR3, the full variable domain is DVKVTQSSRYLVKRTGEKVFLECVQDMDHENMFWYRQDPGLGLRLIYFSYDVKMKEKGDIPEGYSVSREKKERFSLILESASTNQTSMYLCASRAVNTEAFFGQGTRLTVV.

This sequence joins TRBV4-3 and TRBJ2-2, with D perhaps matching TRBD1 or TRBD2 (5 bases each). Germline V gene sequence: CDR1 LGHNA, CDR2 YSLEER. The CDR3 runs to 15 residues. Trimming took 1 base from V and 4 from J, leaving 10 bases between them. As DNA, the CDR3 is TGCGCCAGCAGCCAAGTCGGGACCCTCACCGGGGAGCTGTTTTTT. Encoded protein: CASSQVGTLTGELFF.

The rearrangement links TRBV28 to TRBJ2-1; 9 bases agree with TRBD2. V lost 5 bases to trimming and J lost 8 bases; unmatched junction nucleotides: 7. CDR3 length: 14 residues. The V gene's germline CDR1 is MDHEN and CDR2 SYDVKM. The chain's CDR3 is CASSIAGVVDEQFF. The CDR3 coding sequence is TGTGCCAGCAGTATAGCGGGAGTGGTTGATGAGCAGTTCTTC.

To note about this clonotype: The junction departs from germline at one end; a sequencing error may be responsible. V is TRBV20-1 and J is TRBJ2-1; 8 bases match TRBD2. Germline CDR1 reads DFQATT; CDR2 reads SNEGSKA (reference sequence). The CDR3 length is 15 residues. The CDR3 spells CGARDLTSAYNEQFF. The DNA for the CDR3 is TGCGGTGCTAGAGATCTGACTAGCGCCTACAATGAGCAGTTCTTC.

This chain joins TRBV2 and TRBJ2-7; 7 positions agree with TRBD1. The junction had 4 bases not matched to a gene; V was cut back by 6 bases and J by 5 bases. Germline V lookup: CDR1 SNHLY, CDR2 FYNNEI. The CDR3 sequence is 12 residues long. In DNA form, the CDR3 reads TGTGCCAGCAGGGGGGACAGTGACGAGCAGTACTTC. Encoded protein: CASRGDSDEQYF.

The CDR3 region is CASSDHRGAATNEKLFF. CDR3 DNA sequence: TGTGCCAGCAGCGACCACAGGGGGGCCGCAACTAATGAAAAACTGTTTTTT. The chain has TRBV7-8 and TRBJ1-4; TRBD1 matches at 8 bases. The CDR3 totals 17 residues. The trim removed 5 bases at V and 0 bases at J, leaving 8 bases unmatched. The germline V gene encodes CDR1 SGHVS and CDR2 FQNEAQ.

The V gene is TRBV4-1, the J gene TRBJ2-1; no definite D call. In germline, CDR1 is MGHRA, CDR2 YSYEKL. Trimming cost V 1 base and J 10 bases, with 8 bases left between them. The CDR3 spans 12 residues. CDR3 nucleotides: TGCGCCAGCAGCCAAGTTTCAAAGGAGCAGTTCTTC. Translated, it gives CASSQVSKEQFF.

This clonotype showed up just a few times. A junction boundary mismatches the germline segment, possibly from a read error. V and J are TRBV4-1 and TRBJ2-1; 8 nucleotides align to TRBD2. Germline values: CDR1 MGHRA, CDR2 YSYEKL. CDR3 length equals 13 residues. CDR3 sequence reads: CASSQGIGLAGDF. CDR3 DNA: TGCGCCAGCAGCCAAGGAATAGGACTAGCAGGTGATTTC.

Many counts were recorded for this clonotype. This chain uses TRBV7-9 with TRBJ2-7; D remains ambiguous. Looked up from germline, CDR1 is SEHNR and CDR2 is FQNEAQ (reference sequence). The length of the CDR3 is 15 residues. V lost 6 bases, J lost 3 bases, and 18 bases lay in between. CDR3 coding DNA: TGTGCCAGCAGTCCCGACGGCTCTAGAGGCTACGAGCAGTACTTC. This codes for CASSPDGSRGYEQYF.

This clonotype was counted many times. The chain joins TRBV29-1 to TRBJ2-2; 8 bases fit TRBD1. This CDR3 comprises 14 residues. Germline V gene data show CDR1 as SQVTM and CDR2 as ANQGSEA. The V gene end was trimmed by 5 bases and the J gene end by 1 base; junction bases not matched to a gene: 3. Written as DNA, the CDR3 is TGCAGCGTTTATGGGACAGGGAACACCGGGGAGCTGTTTTTT. Translated: CSVYGTGNTGELFF.

The rearrangement uses TRBV6-2 or TRBV6-3 and TRBJ2-1; TRBD1 matches at 8 bases. Per germline, CDR1 MNHEY and CDR2 SVGEGT. There are 14 residues in the CDR3. V shed 10 bases and J 2 bases; nucleotides not matched to a gene: 7. CDR3 in DNA: TGTGCCACCAAGACAGGGGCTGCCTACAATGAGCAGTTCTTC. Translating it yields CATKTGAAYNEQFF.

J is TRBJ2-7 and V is TRBV6-1, with TRBD2 as a possible D gene (6 bases). Looked up from germline, CDR1 is MNHNS and CDR2 is SASEGT. Trimming cost V 8 bases and J 0 bases, with 11 bases left between them. The CDR3 contains 13 residues. This chain's CDR3 is CASARDFSYEQYF. DNA of the CDR3: TGTGCCAGCGCTCGGGACTTCTCCTACGAGCAGTACTTC.